The 23 T cell receptor beta chains below come from one sample, sequenced in a study of OX40 agonist ivuxolimab in advanced cancers. Produced via immunoSEQ multiplex PCR; TCRdb's table is partial and in-frame only. The sample lists around 65,000 clones, 70% to 90% occurring once. The sample consisted of CD4+ or CD8+ T cells sorted from blood, taken in a trial of the OX40 agonist ivuxolimab. These receptors were obtained from an adult with an advanced solid tumor such as melanoma, head and neck, liver or kidney cancer.

This clone showed up just a few times. This chain connects TRBV28 to TRBJ1-4; 7 bases line up with TRBD1. Germline assignment: CDR1 MDHEN and CDR2 SYDVKM. The CDR3 length is 16 residues. With 2 bases clipped from V and 8 bases from J, the junction kept 11 bases outside the gene matches. CDR3 sequence reads: CASSLTLPGGSEKLFF. CDR3 in DNA: TGTGCCAGCAGTTTAACCCTTCCAGGGGGAAGCGAAAAACTGTTTTTT. Combining the CDR3 with reference TRBV28 and TRBJ1-4 gives the whole variable domain DVKVTQSSRYLVKRTGEKVFLECVQDMDHENMFWYRQDPGLGLRLIYFSYDVKMKEKGDIPEGYSVSREKKERFSLILESASTNQTSMYLCASSLTLPGGSEKLFFGSGTQLSVL.

This clone was observed a handful of times. The chain links TRBV5-1 to TRBJ1-6, with D hard to call. The germline V gene encodes CDR1 SGHRS and CDR2 YFSETQ. The length of the CDR3 is 12 residues. The V and J ends lost 4 bases and 9 bases respectively, with 8 bases between them. The CDR3 nucleotides are TGCGCCAGCAGCCCGGACGGTTCACCCCTCCACTTT. Protein sequence: CASSPDGSPLHF.

The chain carries TRBV5-4 and TRBJ2-3; D tentatively fits TRBD1 or TRBD2 (5 bases each). Germline V gene sequence: CDR1 SGHNT, CDR2 YYREEE (reference sequence). With 0 bases removed from V and 1 base from J, the gap between germline ends came to 15 bases. This CDR3 contains 17 residues. In nucleotides, the CDR3 is TGTGCCAGCAGCTTGGGGGGCCCTTCGGGGCGCACAGATACGCAGTATTTT. Translated, it gives CASSLGGPSGRTDTQYF.

This clone was counted a few times. The chain recombines TRBV7-9 with TRBJ1-1; 9 bases fit TRBD1. CDR1 and CDR2 from the germline V gene are SEHNR and FQNEAQ (reference sequence). This CDR3 is 15 amino acids long. J lost 5 bases, V lost 5 bases, and 9 bases had no gene match. The CDR3 DNA follows: TGTGCCAGCAGCCCTACTGGACAGGGGTGGACTGAAGCTTTCTTT. Its protein product is CASSPTGQGWTEAFF.

The chain employs TRBV5-1 and TRBJ2-5; 9 nucleotides agree with TRBD1. This CDR3 has 14 amino acids. Germline-derived CDR1 and CDR2 are SGHRS and YFSETQ. J was trimmed by 5 bases and V by 2 bases; bases with no gene match: 4. This chain's CDR3 is CASSFGQGRETQYF. CDR3 in DNA: TGCGCCAGCAGCTTCGGACAGGGGAGGGAGACCCAGTACTTC.

The V call is TRBV6-5, the J call TRBJ1-2; 9 positions match TRBD1. V dropped 4 bases and J dropped 0; count of bases not matched to a gene: 6. Germline lookup yields CDR1 MNHEY and CDR2 SVGAGI. This CDR3 is 16 amino acids long. The CDR3, as DNA: TGTGCCAGCAGTTCTAAAAGGACAGGGGCTAACTATGGCTACACCTTC. Translation: CASSSKRTGANYGYTF.

The chain uses TRBV21-1 and TRBJ2-1; the D call in the table, TRBD2, was not verified against the DNA. TRBV21-1 is designated a pseudogene. The length of the CDR3 is 16 residues. The CDR3 loop reads CASSKRPSGGDNEQFF. The CDR3 nucleotides are TGTGCCAGCAGCAAAAGGCCTAGCGGGGGGGACAATGAGCAGTTCTTC.

The gene calls are TRBV21-1 and TRBJ1-1. TRBV21-1 has pseudogene status. This CDR3 has 15 residues. CDR3 bases: TGTGCCAGCAGCAAATGTTCGGGGATGCGTCCCGAAGCTTTCTTT. Translating it yields CASSKCSGMRPEAFF.

The genes are TRBV5-4 and TRBJ1-2; D uncertain. The CDR3 totals 13 residues. Germline CDR1 reads SGHNT; CDR2 reads YYREEE (reference sequence). V was shortened by 2 bases and J by 7 bases, with 12 bases between the two germline ends. This CDR3 is CASSFLVRGGYTF. Here the CDR3 DNA reads TGTGCCAGCAGCTTTTTGGTCAGAGGTGGCTACACCTTC. The full variable domain, rest sourced from reference TRBV5-4 and TRBJ1-2, is ETGVTQSPTHLIKTRGQQVTLRCSSQSGHNTVSWYQQALGQGPQFIFQYYREEENGRGNFPPRFSGLQFPNYSSELNVNALELDDSALYLCASSFLVRGGYTFGSGTRLTVV.

The V call is TRBV6-6, the J call TRBJ1-1, with 7 bases aligning to TRBD1. Germline V gives CDR1 MNHNY, CDR2 SVGAGI (reference sequence). After removal of 5 bases from V and 4 bases from J, the junction contained 4 bases not matched to a gene. This CDR3 is built from 13 residues. CDR3 amino acids: CASSLEGATEAFF. The CDR3 DNA is TGTGCCAGCAGTCTCGAGGGGGCCACTGAAGCTTTCTTT.

This chain links TRBV5-1 with TRBJ2-2; a possible D gene is TRBD2 (5 bases). V was pared by 7 bases and J by 3 bases, with 13 bases between. In germline, CDR1 is SGHRS, CDR2 YFSETQ. This CDR3 is 14 amino acids long. The CDR3 DNA reads TGCGCCAGCTCCGGGGAGCCTGACACCGGGGAGCTGTTTTTT. It translates to CASSGEPDTGELFF.

The CDR3 spells CASSLSDRTYEQYF. For the CDR3, the DNA is TGTGCCAGCAGTTTGTCGGACAGAACCTACGAGCAGTACTTC. The chain is built from TRBV11-1 and TRBJ2-7; D might be TRBD1 (6 bases). The V and J ends lost 6 bases and 2 bases respectively, with 14 bases between them. From germline, CDR1 is SGHAT and CDR2 FQDESV (reference sequence). The CDR3 consists of 14 residues.

The chain uses TRBV11-2 and TRBJ2-3; 8 nucleotides line up with TRBD2. The CDR3 runs to 18 residues. Germline V gene sequence: CDR1 SGHAT, CDR2 FQNNGV. The ends lost 0 bases at V and 3 bases at J; junction bases unmatched: 11. The CDR3 region has the DNA TGTGCCAGCAGCTTAGAATGGGCGGGGGGATGGAGAACAGATACGCAGTATTTT. This gives the protein CASSLEWAGGWRTDTQYF.

The chain carries TRBV5-6 and TRBJ1-1, with 7 bases identical to TRBD1. The CDR3 is 17 amino acids. Germline V gives CDR1 SGHDT, CDR2 YYEEEE. After removal of 0 bases from V and 1 base from J, the junction contained 9 bases not matched to a gene. CDR3 amino acids: CASSLVGQGVRNTEAFF. CDR3 coding DNA: TGTGCCAGCAGCTTGGTAGGCCAGGGGGTTCGGAACACTGAAGCTTTCTTT. Complete variable domain (other parts from reference TRBV5-6 and TRBJ1-1): DAGVTQSPTHLIKTRGQQVTLRCSPKSGHDTVSWYQQALGQGPQFIFQYYEEEERQRGNFPDRFSGHQFPNYSSELNVNALLLGDSALYLCASSLVGQGVRNTEAFFGQGTRLTVV.

The rearrangement joins TRBV18 to TRBJ2-2; 9 bases fit TRBD1. The CDR3 contains 16 residues. In germline, CDR1 is KGHSH, CDR2 LQKENI. Trimming cost V 5 bases and J 4 bases; bases outside gene matches: 8. The CDR3 here is CASSASGTGLTGELFF. The CDR3 region has the DNA TGTGCCAGCTCAGCCTCCGGGACAGGGCTCACCGGGGAGCTGTTTTTT.

The chain uses TRBV19 and TRBJ2-7, with 9 nucleotides matching TRBD1. The CDR3 has 14 residues. CDR1 is LNHDA, CDR2 SQIVND, per germline (reference sequence). The ends lost 7 bases at V and 4 bases at J; junction bases unmatched: 8. For the CDR3, the DNA is TGTGCCAGTACCCCCGGGACAGGGCTTTACGAGCAGTACTTC. Translating gives CASTPGTGLYEQYF.

This chain connects TRBV19 to TRBJ2-6; no clear D. This CDR3 contains 16 residues. The germline V gene has CDR1 LNHDA and CDR2 SQIVND (reference sequence). V was pared by 7 bases and J by 1 base, with 14 bases between. This CDR3 is CASTLRFPSGANVLTF. CDR3 nucleotides: TGTGCCAGTACTCTTCGGTTCCCATCTGGGGCCAACGTCCTGACTTTC.

The chain links TRBV6-5 to TRBJ2-7; 7 bases line up with TRBD1. CDR3 size: 15 residues. Germline CDR1 MNHEY, CDR2 SVGAGI. The J segment lost 3 bases and the V segment lost 5 bases, leaving 10 bases of the junction unmatched. The CDR3 is CASSAFYSGGYEQYF. In DNA form, the CDR3 reads TGTGCCAGCAGTGCATTTTATTCAGGGGGCTACGAGCAGTACTTC.

The chain links TRBV6-6 to TRBJ1-4; D unclear. Germline CDR1 MNHNY, CDR2 SVGAGI (reference sequence). The CDR3 consists of 14 residues. Trimming shortened V by 6 bases and J by 4 bases, and 12 bases separated the two germline ends. The CDR3 reads CASRYNLGNEKLFF. The CDR3 nucleotides read TGTGCCAGCAGATACAACCTGGGTAATGAAAAACTGTTTTTT.

The chain links TRBV6-4 to TRBJ2-3; 8 bases match TRBD1. This CDR3 comprises 13 residues. V was pared by 6 bases and J by 5 bases, with 4 bases of the junction left unmatched. Germline CDR1 reads MRHNA; CDR2 reads SNTAGT. Written as DNA, the CDR3 is TGTGCCAGCAGCCCCGGGACAGGAGATACGCAGTATTTT. Residues: CASSPGTGDTQYF.

This clone was counted a few times. This chain uses TRBV7-9 with TRBJ1-3, with 7 bases matching TRBD1. The V gene's germline CDR1 is SEHNR and CDR2 FQNEAQ (reference sequence). V dropped 5 bases and J dropped 3; count of bases not matched to a gene: 4. This CDR3 region has 14 residues. CDR3 sequence: CASSPQGFGNTIYF. The CDR3 DNA reads as TGTGCCAGCAGCCCACAGGGGTTTGGAAACACCATATATTTT.

A single count supports this clone. J is TRBJ2-1 and V is TRBV7-3, with 10 nucleotides matching TRBD2. The germline V gene has CDR1 SGHTA and CDR2 FQGTGA. The CDR3 consists of 14 residues. Losses at the gene ends were 5 bases for V and 10 bases for J; bases not matched to a gene: 8. CDR3 sequence: CASSPAGGPGEQFF. Here the CDR3 DNA reads TGTGCCAGCAGCCCAGCGGGGGGGCCAGGGGAGCAGTTCTTC.

The chain couples TRBV29-1 to TRBJ2-1, with D uncertain. The germline CDR1 and CDR2 sequences are SQVTM and ANQGSEA. This CDR3 is 15 amino acids long. Trimming left V 0 bases short and J 0 bases short, with 9 bases between. The chain's CDR3 is CSVEEVISSYNEQFF. The CDR3 DNA reads TGCAGCGTTGAAGAGGTAATTAGCTCCTACAATGAGCAGTTCTTC.